Below are 3 T cell receptor beta chains sequenced from a single sample in a study of response to subunit inactivated influenza vaccine. TCRdb analysed the RT-PCR reads with MiXCR anew, one entry per CDR3 protein. The sample has approximately 500,000 distinct CDR3 sequences; 11% to 15% are singletons. This specimen consisted of PBMCs from blood, obtained 12 days after vaccination. These receptors were collected from a man aged 50 or older who received an inactivated influenza vaccine.

This clonotype appeared a few times. The chain has TRBV7-2 and TRBJ2-7; 10 bases line up with TRBD1. V dropped 4 bases and J dropped 2; count of bases not matched to a gene: 5. This CDR3 has 15 amino acids. CDR1 and CDR2 from the germline V gene are SGHTA and FQGNSA. The CDR3: CASSWRTGGPYEQYF. The CDR3, as DNA: TGTGCCAGCAGCTGGCGGACAGGGGGTCCCTACGAGCAGTACTTC.

This clonotype was detected many times. This chain connects TRBV5-1 to TRBJ2-3, with TRBD1 identical over 7 bases. V lost 4 bases to trimming and J lost 4 bases; unmatched junction nucleotides: 6. Per germline, CDR1 SGHRS and CDR2 YFSETQ. The CDR3 length is 14 residues. Written as DNA, the CDR3 is TGCGCCAGCAGCCAATCCCAGGGGGCAGATACGCAGTATTTT. Encoded protein: CASSQSQGADTQYF.

Only a few counts were recorded for this clonotype. This rearrangement joins TRBV5-5 to TRBJ1-2, with 7 bases matching TRBD1. Germline V CDR1 and CDR2: SGHKS, YYEKEE (reference sequence). V lost 2 bases, J lost 5 bases, and 3 bases stayed unmatched. The CDR3 runs 13 residues. CDR3 amino acids: CASSFQGDYGYTF. CDR3 nucleotide sequence: TGTGCCAGCAGCTTTCAGGGGGATTATGGCTACACCTTC.